The 32 T cell receptor beta chains below come from one sample, sequenced in a study of Tregs in tolerant kidney transplant recipients (dated by TCRdb to about 2019). The protocol used for the library was the immunoSEQ multiplex PCR assay. Held by TCRdb, this immuneACCESS table contains in-frame sequences only and omits some clones. Under half of the omission traces to an unresolved V gene where checked; the cause of the rest is unknown. The sample table shows 45,000 to 55,000 clones, and about nine tenths are seen once. Roughly 15% of the sample is in the top ten clones. The transplants used related donors along with nonmyeloablative bone marrow transplantation, and in the human trials mixed chimerism was transient. The sample in question was CD8+ T cells from blood (PBMCs), obtained 24 months after the transplant. Every receptor here comes from a human patient who received a combined kidney and bone marrow transplant. Once a transplant has taken place, some T cells may be donor derived.

The chain uses TRBV6-6 and TRBJ2-1; 10 positions agree with TRBD2. Trimming took 8 bases from V and 7 from J; bases not matched to a gene: 5. The CDR3 consists of 13 residues. Germline-derived CDR1 and CDR2 are MNHNY and SVGAGI (reference sequence). Here the CDR3 DNA reads TGTGCCAGCTCAGCGGGAGGGCCAAATGAGCAGTTCTTC. It codes for CASSAGGPNEQFF.

As concerns this clone: The junction differs from germline at one of its ends, possibly a read error. The same CDR3 can be traced to other DNA sequences in this sample. The genes are TRBV9 and TRBJ1-6; D is unclear. CDR3 size: 15 residues. Germline V CDR1 and CDR2: SGDLS, YYNGEE. CDR3 nucleotide sequence: TGTGCCAGCAGCGTAGGTACAGCCCTTAATTCCCCCCTCCACTTT. Residues: CASSVGTALNSPLHF.

The gene calls are TRBV6-1 and TRBJ2-2; possibly TRBD1 for D (5 bases). Germline CDR1 is MNHNS and CDR2 is SASEGT. The CDR3 spans 15 residues. V was shortened by 4 bases and J by 4 bases, with 13 bases between the two germline ends. The CDR3 sequence: CASSAFRDFTGELFF. As DNA, the CDR3 is TGTGCCAGCAGTGCCTTCAGGGATTTCACCGGGGAGCTGTTTTTT.

This chain links TRBV7-9 with TRBJ2-7, with D perhaps TRBD2 (6 bases). The CDR3 has 13 residues. The V gene's germline CDR1 is SEHNR and CDR2 FQNEAQ (reference sequence). Trimming removed 5 bases from V and 4 bases from J, with 12 bases in between. The CDR3 nucleotides read TGTGCCAGCAGCACTCGGGACTCTTACGAGCAGTACTTC. The encoded protein is CASSTRDSYEQYF. The whole variable domain, remainder taken from reference TRBV7-9 and TRBJ2-7, is DTGVSQNPRHKITKRGQNVTFRCDPISEHNRLYWYRQTLGQGPEFLTYFQNEAQLEKSRLLSDRFSAERPKGSFSTLEIQRTEQGDSAMYLCASSTRDSYEQYFGPGTRLTVT.

V is TRBV6-5 and J is TRBJ2-7, with 7 positions matching TRBD1. CDR3 length: 15 residues. The germline V gene has CDR1 MNHEY and CDR2 SVGAGI. Trimming cost V 0 bases and J 0 bases; bases outside gene matches: 2. CDR3 residues: CASSYSTGSSYEQYF. CDR3 in DNA: TGTGCCAGCAGTTACTCGACAGGGAGCTCCTACGAGCAGTACTTC.

J is TRBJ1-5 and V is TRBV19; a possible D gene is TRBD1 (6 bases). V was trimmed by 5 bases and J by 5 bases, leaving 10 bases between them. CDR1 is LNHDA, CDR2 SQIVND, per germline (reference sequence). CDR3 length equals 13 residues. CDR3 sequence (DNA): TGTGCCAGTAGTTGGACAGAAGATCAGCCCCAGCATTTT. This encodes CASSWTEDQPQHF.

This rearrangement joins TRBV28 to TRBJ2-7; D ambiguous. CDR3 length: 12 amino acids. The germline V gene has CDR1 MDHEN and CDR2 SYDVKM. Trimming took off 6 bases at V and 4 bases at J, with 10 bases between the two ends. The CDR3: CASSKQSYEQYF. CDR3 in DNA: TGTGCCAGCAGCAAACAATCTTACGAGCAGTACTTC.

The chain employs TRBV5-4 and TRBJ1-1, with D maybe TRBD1 (6 bases). This CDR3 contains 13 residues. The V gene lost 4 bases and the J gene lost 2 bases, with 9 bases spanning the gap. CDR1 is SGHNT and CDR2 is YYREEE in the germline V gene (reference sequence). CDR3 residues: CASSRTENTEAFF. CDR3 bases: TGTGCCAGCAGCCGGACAGAAAACACTGAAGCTTTCTTT.

This clone has just one count. The chain carries TRBV29-1 and TRBJ2-7, with D perhaps TRBD1 (6 bases). Germline V gene lookup returns CDR1 SQVTM and CDR2 ANQGSEA. Trimming took 5 bases from V and 0 from J, leaving 11 bases between them. The CDR3 has 13 amino acids. This CDR3 reads CSVRTVFSYEQYF. CDR3 coding DNA: TGCAGCGTTCGGACAGTATTCTCCTACGAGCAGTACTTC.

Notes on this clone: The same CDR3 arises from other DNA sequences in this sample as well. The gene calls are TRBV27 and TRBJ2-1, with 9 bases lining up with TRBD2. There are 15 residues in the CDR3. CDR1 and CDR2 from the germline V gene are MNHEY and SMNVEV (reference sequence). Germline trimming cut 2 bases from V and 4 bases from J; bases unmatched to any gene: 3. The CDR3 DNA reads as TGTGCCAGCAGTTTACTAGCGGGGAGTTACAATGAGCAGTTCTTC. Encoded protein: CASSLLAGSYNEQFF.

CDR3 DNA: TGCGCCAGCAGCCCGAGTGGGAACACCGGGGAGCTGTTTTTT. Its translation: CASSPSGNTGELFF. The rearrangement links TRBV4-1 to TRBJ2-2, with D hard to call. There are 14 residues in the CDR3. CDR1 and CDR2 from the germline V gene are MGHRA and YSYEKL. The ends were cut back, 4 bases at V and 1 base at J, with 7 bases in the middle.

This chain links TRBV7-3 with TRBJ2-1, with a weak D call TRBD1 (5 bases). V was cut by 2 bases and J by 7 bases, with 12 bases left in between. Looked up from germline, CDR1 is SGHTA and CDR2 is FQGTGA. The CDR3 spans 14 residues. The CDR3 DNA sequence: TGTGCCAGCAGCTTACAGGGTAATTTAAATGAGCAGTTCTTC. It yields the protein CASSLQGNLNEQFF.

The sample holds one count of this clone. V is TRBV27 and J is TRBJ2-5; 10 bases match TRBD2. Germline V gene lookup returns CDR1 MNHEY and CDR2 SMNVEV (reference sequence). V gave up 2 bases and J gave up 5 bases; unmatched junction bases: 5. This CDR3 comprises 15 residues. In nucleotides, the CDR3 is TGTGCCAGCAGTTTAAGTAGCGGGGGGTGGGAGACCCAGTACTTC. Its protein is CASSLSSGGWETQYF.

The J gene is TRBJ2-1, the V gene TRBV4-1; 8 nucleotides align to TRBD2. CDR3 length equals 16 residues. CDR1 and CDR2 from the germline V gene are MGHRA and YSYEKL. The V segment lost 0 bases and the J segment 7 bases; nucleotides outside the gene matches: 8. CDR3 sequence: CASSQEVAGGGNEQFF. The CDR3 DNA follows: TGCGCCAGCAGCCAAGAAGTTGCGGGAGGAGGAAATGAGCAGTTCTTC.

This clone was detected only once. The gene calls are TRBV4-3 and TRBJ2-7; 8 bases agree with TRBD2. Trimming cost V 0 bases and J 2 bases; bases outside gene matches: 6. The CDR3 is made up of 16 amino acids. In germline, CDR1 is LGHNA, CDR2 YSLEER. CDR3 region: CASSQDLTGGPYEQYF. CDR3 nucleotide sequence: TGCGCCAGCAGCCAAGACTTGACGGGGGGGCCCTACGAGCAGTACTTC.

V and J are TRBV28 and TRBJ2-2, with D possibly being TRBD1 (5 bases). Germline values: CDR1 MDHEN, CDR2 SYDVKM. The germline V and J ends were trimmed by 3 bases and 1 base, with 15 bases remaining between them. This CDR3 has 17 residues. The CDR3: CASSFPVAGKNTGELFF. The CDR3 region has the DNA TGTGCCAGCAGTTTCCCGGTTGCAGGGAAGAACACCGGGGAGCTGTTTTTT.

This clone was observed a handful of times. The chain carries TRBV13 and TRBJ2-7, with a possible D match to TRBD1 (6 bases). The CDR3 covers 12 residues. CDR1 and CDR2 (germline): PRHDT, FYEKMQ (reference sequence). V was cut by 6 bases and J by 5 bases, with 11 bases left in between. The CDR3: CASRAQGDEQYF. In nucleotides, the CDR3 is TGTGCCAGCAGAGCACAGGGAGACGAGCAGTACTTC.

This chain links TRBV7-3 with TRBJ2-3; 7 nucleotides line up with TRBD2. This CDR3 comprises 15 residues. The trim removed 2 bases at V and 3 bases at J, leaving 5 bases unmatched. In germline, CDR1 is SGHTA, CDR2 FQGTGA. CDR3 protein: CASSLWAGDTDTQYF. In DNA form, the CDR3 reads TGTGCCAGCAGCTTATGGGCGGGGGATACAGATACGCAGTATTTT.

V usage is TRBV4-1 and J usage is TRBJ2-5; D is possibly TRBD2 (5 bases). The CDR3 is 13 residues long. Germline lookup yields CDR1 MGHRA and CDR2 YSYEKL. The V end was cut by 4 bases, the J end by 5 bases, with 11 bases between. CDR3 nucleotides: TGCGCCAGCAGCCGAACCAGAGGGGAGACCCAGTACTTC. This encodes CASSRTRGETQYF.

The genes are TRBV2 and TRBJ2-4; TRBD1 is a possible D gene (5 bases). V gave up 7 bases and J gave up 6 bases, with 13 bases separating them. From germline, CDR1 is SNHLY and CDR2 FYNNEI. The CDR3 loop spans 13 amino acids. Here the CDR3 DNA reads TGTGCCAGCATAGGGGATTCGGGAAACATTCAGTACTTC. Translation: CASIGDSGNIQYF.

J is TRBJ2-7 and V is TRBV6-5; the D gene is possibly TRBD2 (5 bases). Germline CDR1 is MNHEY and CDR2 is SVGAGI. Trimming pared 0 bases from V and 1 base from J, leaving 13 bases between. The CDR3 contains 16 residues. CDR3 region: CASSYSAERSSYEQYF. The CDR3 DNA sequence: TGTGCCAGCAGTTACTCGGCAGAGCGGTCTTCCTACGAGCAGTACTTC.

This clone was observed a few times. The chain joins TRBV28 to TRBJ1-4; perhaps TRBD1 as D (5 bases). V dropped 5 bases and J dropped 0 bases, with 10 bases sitting between them. Germline V gives CDR1 MDHEN, CDR2 SYDVKM. The CDR3 length is 15 residues. The CDR3 loop reads CASSPIRATNEKLFF. Here the CDR3 DNA reads TGTGCCAGCAGTCCGATCAGGGCAACTAATGAAAAACTGTTTTTT.

The rearrangement joins TRBV30 to TRBJ1-2; TRBD1 matches at 10 bases. Germline V gene sequence: CDR1 GTSNPN, CDR2 SVGIG (reference sequence). Trimming took 5 bases from V and 6 from J; bases not matched to a gene: 9. The length of the CDR3 is 14 residues. CDR3 bases: TGTGCCTGGTCGACCGGGACAGGGGTTAATGGCTACACCTTC. This gives the protein CAWSTGTGVNGYTF.

For this clone: Other nucleotide sequences from this sample produce the same CDR3. The CDR3 here is CASSQDPAGTFTDTQYF. For the CDR3, the DNA is TGCGCCAGCAGCCAAGATCCAGCGGGGACATTCACAGATACGCAGTATTTT. This chain connects TRBV4-3 to TRBJ2-3; D might be TRBD2 (7 bases). Trimming removed 0 bases at V and 2 bases at J, with 15 bases between. This CDR3 region has 17 residues. Per the germline V gene, CDR1 is LGHNA and CDR2 is YSLEER.

The chain carries TRBV4-1 and TRBJ2-2; maybe TRBD2 (6 bases). The CDR3 totals 15 residues. Deletions cut 4 bases from V and 7 bases from J, with 16 bases between. CDR1 is MGHRA, CDR2 YSYEKL, per germline. In DNA form, the CDR3 reads TGCGCCAGCAGCCTCGGAGGGGCCGGGGTCGGGGAGCTGTTTTTT. This sequence encodes CASSLGGAGVGELFF.

This chain uses TRBV10-3 with TRBJ2-1, with 15 bases identical to TRBD2. The length of the CDR3 is 19 residues. The trim removed 8 bases at V and 0 bases at J, leaving 11 bases unmatched. Germline V gene lookup returns CDR1 ENHRY and CDR2 SYGVKD. CDR3 sequence (DNA): TGTGCCATCCTCCTCGGGGGACTAGCGGGGGGTAGCTCCTACAATGAGCAGTTCTTC. Residues: CAILLGGLAGGSSYNEQFF.

The rearrangement joins TRBV6-5 to TRBJ1-4; 8 nucleotides match TRBD1. Germline values: CDR1 MNHEY, CDR2 SVGAGI. J gave up 2 bases and V 0 bases, and 2 bases lay outside the gene matches. The CDR3 runs to 16 residues. This CDR3 reads CASSYSQGATNEKLFF. In DNA form, the CDR3 reads TGTGCCAGCAGTTACTCCCAGGGGGCGACTAATGAAAAACTGTTTTTT.

The chain employs TRBV6-5 and TRBJ2-7; 9 nucleotides align to TRBD2. Germline V gene data show CDR1 as MNHEY and CDR2 as SVGAGI. The junction had 7 bases not matched to a gene; V was cut back by 2 bases and J by 5 bases. The CDR3 consists of 15 residues. CDR3 sequence reads: CASSYAGGPVHEQYF. In nucleotides, the CDR3 is TGTGCCAGCAGTTACGCGGGAGGGCCCGTCCACGAGCAGTACTTC.

The J gene is TRBJ2-5, the V gene TRBV11-1; D call uncertain. Germline V gene sequence: CDR1 SGHAT, CDR2 FQDESV (reference sequence). Trimming left V 5 bases short and J 0 bases short, with 7 bases between. The CDR3 spans 13 residues. CDR3 protein: CASSPTDQETQYF. CDR3 coding DNA: TGTGCCAGCAGCCCCACGGACCAAGAGACCCAGTACTTC.

V and J are TRBV27 and TRBJ1-2; D is ambiguous. The V end was cut by 0 bases, the J end by 4 bases, with 9 bases between. Germline V lookup: CDR1 MNHEY, CDR2 SMNVEV (reference sequence). The CDR3 spans 14 residues. CDR3 in amino acids: CASSLSGSVYGYTF. CDR3 sequence (DNA): TGTGCCAGCAGTTTATCTGGTAGTGTCTATGGCTACACCTTC.

The chain couples TRBV5-1 to TRBJ2-7; 9 nucleotides agree with TRBD1. Germline V lookup: CDR1 SGHRS, CDR2 YFSETQ. After removal of 4 bases from V and 3 bases from J, the junction contained 5 bases not matched to a gene. The CDR3 is 14 amino acids. The CDR3 region has the DNA TGCGCCAGCAGCACGGGGACAGGGAACTACGAGCAGTACTTC. This sequence encodes CASSTGTGNYEQYF.

The J gene is TRBJ2-7, the V gene TRBV27, with 8 bases fitting TRBD2. This CDR3 comprises 15 residues. The V and J ends lost 6 bases and 3 bases, in that order; junction bases with no gene match: 10. Germline CDR1 reads MNHEY; CDR2 reads SMNVEV (reference sequence). CDR3 in amino acids: CASSKEVGTSYEQYF. In nucleotides, the CDR3 is TGTGCCAGCAGCAAAGAGGTCGGGACTAGCTACGAGCAGTACTTC.